This TCR beta chain came from a study of cytomegalovirus exposure and HLA in healthy donors listed by TCRdb under 2017. Context from the whole study: An earlier analysis of roughly 610 of the donors reported around 280 Gb of sequence data and approximately 120 million unique TCR beta sequences obtained from around 190 million T cells. An early release that covered approximately 600 HLA-typed donors contained about 300 gigabases of sequencing data and 70 million to 100 million unique TCR sequences. The genetic ancestry cluster associated with self-reported Caucasian donors included around four fifths of the 300 to 400 genotyped donors. The study aimed to test whether cataloging public T cell receptors could reveal signatures of past pathogen exposure. The study profiled the T cell repertoires of fewer than 850 subjects by immunosequencing and related them to cytomegalovirus serostatus. In addition to the first cohort of hundreds of subjects, a separate validation cohort of 120 different subjects was used. To predict cytomegalovirus infection status, the study brought together high-throughput TCR immunosequencing, statistical association of individual TCRs with disease status, and machine learning. To study patterns of TCR occurrence, a later analysis re-analyzed previously published TCR beta repertoires from several hundred donors and added high-resolution HLA genotyping. Rather than using new phenotypic data, the later analysis identified candidate immune exposures from TCR beta sequences and from how often those sequences occurred across donors. An earlier analysis of some 500 of the donors used high-throughput TCR beta sequencing to judge whether each TCR beta V gene segment behaved as functional or pseudogenic. Alongside the repertoire data, information on donor age, sex, ethnicity and CMV serostatus was compiled. A later genetic analysis used genome-wide SNP genotypes for about 65% of the 666 donors, treating that subset as a discovery cohort. Every repertoire in the discovery cohort had been generated on one and the same sequencing platform. Both class I and class II loci were covered by HLA typing, at four-digit resolution. Typing coverage differed by locus: A, B, C, DRB1 and DQB1 were typed in roughly 629-630 donors, DQA1 in 500 to 550, DPA1 in 600 to 610, and DPB1 in 400 to 480. Roughly 5 DR-DQ haplotypes were handled as single units for association and clustering, since linkage in the cohort was strong. On average, around 240,000 unique TCR beta nucleotide sequences were sequenced per donor among a few hundred genotyped donors of the cohort, with roughly 18% of those sequences being non-productive.

Regarding this clone: Which antigen it targets is not known. Per-nucleotide qualities are absent, and no much larger clonotype sits a single base away.

The cohort comprised around 700 healthy bone marrow donors. Cohort members were all nominally healthy when sampled, although unrecorded immune exposures were likely present. The donor tested CMV seropositive and was one of the 289 seropositive cohort members. A peripheral blood sample was collected from each donor, and TCR beta sequencing was performed on peripheral blood mononuclear cells. Genomic DNA extraction from the blood cell samples was performed with the Qiagen DNeasy Blood Extraction Kit. The study at large found these results: It was suggested by the authors that the approach could potentially be generalized to other disease states and immunological phenotypes. Broadly in line with IMGT annotations, most TCR beta V segments showed up in productive rearrangements about 87% or about 30% of the time in an earlier analysis of 450 to 750 of the donors. For the cohort, immune exposure information was limited to CMV serostatus. Roughly uniform sequencing depth across donors was assumed in presence/absence analyses, although this assumption may not hold. An association between a missense DCLRE1C variant and V-gene and J-gene trimming of TCR beta chains was found in a later genetic analysis and replicated in an independent cohort. Assigning TCR associations to individual alleles was difficult when HLA alleles, especially DR and DQ, strongly co-occurred. According to a later genetic analysis, donors in an Asian-associated ancestry cluster had fewer N-insertions in productive TCRs than the roughly 670-donor mean. Because the 87-base-pair reads could not distinguish some IMGT-functional V segments, including TRBV6-2 and TRBV6-3, those segments were excluded. Cytomegalovirus status was reported to be diagnosed by the classifier with high specificity and sensitivity in both the original and validation cohorts. Because HLA typing was missing for some donors at each locus, association tests included only the typed subset. In vitro tests confirmed that a few of the cytomegalovirus-associated TCR beta chains recognize cytomegalovirus antigens. Because counts were too low, some 17 rarely observed V segments, including chromosome 9 orphons, were excluded from the earlier analysis of under 650 of the donors. Linkage disequilibrium might explain the correlated functional status among segregating V segments, but an unknown experimental factor could not be excluded. In a later analysis, HLA-associated TCR beta chains were found to be more clonally expanded and to have lower generation probabilities than equally common non-associated chains. While some public TCRs were present in many individuals, most TCR sequences turned up only very rarely across donors. A further reported finding was that TCR beta sequences accurately predicted the HLA-A and HLA-B alleles for most subjects in the first cohort. This cohort had only TCR beta chains sequenced, and the lack of alpha or paired-chain data limited which features could be detected. At a false discovery rate of 0.05, a later analysis linked 16,951 TCR beta sequences to specific HLA alleles. The study listed 150 to 200 TCR beta chains as associated with cytomegalovirus. In a later analysis, the rate of TCR association differed among HLA loci, with DRB1 alleles having the most associated TCRs and HLA-C alleles having the fewest. The sequencing pipeline was judged likely to have produced a cluster of highly shared sequence variants as a technical artifact. A later analysis reported that several top co-occurrence clusters appeared linked to parvovirus B19, influenza, CMV and Epstein-Barr virus. In a later analysis, most CMV-associated TCR beta chains were found to appear HLA-restricted, with HLA associations seemingly driven largely by CMV exposure.

The library was obtained by the immunoSEQ multiplex PCR assay. For the multiplex PCR, a mixture combining 60 forward primers for TCR Vbeta segments and 13 reverse primers for TCR Jbeta segments was used. The CDR3 region of rearranged TCR beta genes was amplified from genomic DNA by a multiplex PCR assay. The amplified TCR beta libraries were sequenced on the Illumina HiSeq System as 87-base-pair reads. As for how the authors treated the data: A later analysis tallied 70 million to 100 million unique TCR beta chains across the 666 repertoires, and approximately 11 million of those chains were shared by two or more donors. Raw reads were error-corrected and collapsed into unique sequences by a nearest-neighbor algorithm in which closely related sequences were merged to remove PCR and sequencing errors. V, D and J gene segments were assigned by aligning CDR3 sequences to IMGT reference sequences. For a sequence to be retained, a match of at least six nucleotides to both a V gene segment and a J gene segment was required. Rearrangements were classified as productive when the CDR3 lacked stop codons and remained in frame with V and J, and all other rearrangements were classified as non-productive. Following IMGT convention, CDR3 was defined as the stretch from the second conserved V-encoded cysteine to the conserved J-encoded phenylalanine. In an earlier analysis of around 640 of the donors, sequences lacking an unambiguous match to a single V gene segment were excluded. An earlier analysis of almost 600 of the donors classified V segments as functional when productive rearrangements were above 56.7% and as segregating when the standard deviation between donors was above 5%. A statistical classification framework was built for diagnosing cytomegalovirus status from the catalog of TCR beta chain sequences. V and J gene assignment, in a later analysis, came from comparing TCR nucleotide sequences with IMGT/GENE-DB human TR gene sequences. The TCRdist pipeline was used in a later analysis to assign CDR3 sequences and most-parsimonious VDJ recombination scenarios. In a later analysis, every TCR beta chain was defined by the combination of its CDR3 amino acid sequence and its V-gene family, and reads without a unique V-gene family were dropped. A later analysis removed over 500 highly shared, low-generation-probability nucleotide sequences to deal with suspected cross-contamination and a sequencing artifact. In a later analysis, a clonal expansion index for each public chain was calculated from normalized within-repertoire ranks of inferred template counts. A later analysis computed generation probabilities with a VDJ recombination model fitted to out-of-frame rearrangements, and checked the results against IGoR. In a later analysis, TCR-TCR, TCR-HLA and TCR-CMV co-occurrence was scored with hypergeometric tests, and a repertoire-size bias correction was applied to TCR pairs. False discovery rates were estimated in a later analysis by permuting HLA or CMV assignments 20 times. A later analysis grouped co-occurring TCRs with DBSCAN, adding TCRdist sequence similarity when clustering within HLA-allele-positive subsets. Co-occurrence clustering excluded repertoires with fewer than 30,000 or more than 120,000 public chains, plus five with anomalous nucleotide sharing. TCRdb obtained this table from immuneACCESS and retained in-frame rearrangements with V and J assigned. These tables miss some clones; where compared with another copy, unresolved V genes account for less than half of the shortfall, and the remainder is unexplained. V and J calls and clone size are given by that table; D and trimming were obtained from the DNA. This sample is represented by around 120,000 clones; roughly 80% of them were singletons. The ten largest account for about 11% of the sample.

V drops 0 bases and J drops 3 bases, leaving 6 bases in between. From its cysteine to its phenylalanine, the CDR3 spans 13 amino acids. CDR3 DNA is the only sequence kept; it has 39 bases, read in frame from the first base. The germline V gene (reference sequence) supplies CDR1 GTSNPN and CDR2 SVGIG. Input material: PBMCs. The V and J segments used are TRBV30 and TRBJ1-3; the D gene is not confidently resolved. The sequence was collected from a male donor in good health and CMV-seropositive. CDR3 loop: CAWSVLYGNTIYF. In nucleotide form, the sequence is TGTGCCTGGAGTGTACTGTATGGAAACACCATATATTTT.